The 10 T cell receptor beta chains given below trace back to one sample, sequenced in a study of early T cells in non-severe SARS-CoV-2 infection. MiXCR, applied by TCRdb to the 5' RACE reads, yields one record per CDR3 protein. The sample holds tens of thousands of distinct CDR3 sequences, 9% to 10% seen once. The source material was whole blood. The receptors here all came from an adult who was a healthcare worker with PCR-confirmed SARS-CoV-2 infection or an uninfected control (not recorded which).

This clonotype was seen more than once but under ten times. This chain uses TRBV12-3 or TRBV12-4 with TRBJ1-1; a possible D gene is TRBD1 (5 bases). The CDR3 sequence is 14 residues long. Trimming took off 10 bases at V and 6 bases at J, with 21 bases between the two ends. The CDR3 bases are TGTGCCACCCAGCTAAGGGGAGGCAGGGCTGAAGCTTTCTTT. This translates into CATQLRGGRAEAFF.

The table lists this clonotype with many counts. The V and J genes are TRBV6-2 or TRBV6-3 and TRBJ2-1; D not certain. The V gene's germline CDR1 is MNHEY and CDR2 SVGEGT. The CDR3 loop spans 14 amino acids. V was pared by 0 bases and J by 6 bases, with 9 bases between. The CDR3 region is CASSYSPWGNEQFF. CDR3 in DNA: TGTGCCAGCAGTTACTCTCCCTGGGGCAATGAGCAGTTCTTC.

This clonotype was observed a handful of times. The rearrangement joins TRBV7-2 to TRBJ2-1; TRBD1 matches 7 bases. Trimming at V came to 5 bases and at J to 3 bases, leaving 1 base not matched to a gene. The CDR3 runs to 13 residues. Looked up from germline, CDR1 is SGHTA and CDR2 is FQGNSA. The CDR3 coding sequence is TGTGCCAGCAGCGGGGACAGCTACAATGAGCAGTTCTTC. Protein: CASSGDSYNEQFF.

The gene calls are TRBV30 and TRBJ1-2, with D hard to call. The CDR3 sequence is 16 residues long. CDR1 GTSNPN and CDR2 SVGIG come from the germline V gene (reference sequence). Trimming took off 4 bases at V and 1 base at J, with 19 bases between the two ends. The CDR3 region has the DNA TGTGCCTGGAAGGCAGGACCGAACCCCCGTAACTATGGCTACACCTTC. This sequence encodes CAWKAGPNPRNYGYTF. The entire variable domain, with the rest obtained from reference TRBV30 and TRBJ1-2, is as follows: SQTIHQWPATLVQPVGSPLSLECTVEGTSNPNLYWYRQAAGRGLQLLFYSVGIGQISSEVPQNLSASRPQDRQFILSSKKLLLSDSGFYLCAWKAGPNPRNYGYTFGSGTRLTVV.

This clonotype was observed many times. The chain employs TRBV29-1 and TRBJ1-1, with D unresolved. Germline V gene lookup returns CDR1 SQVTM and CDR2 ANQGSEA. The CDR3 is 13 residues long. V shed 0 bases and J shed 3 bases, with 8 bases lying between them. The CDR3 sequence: CSVEEPRDTEAFF. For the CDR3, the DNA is TGCAGCGTTGAAGAGCCCCGGGACACTGAAGCTTTCTTT.

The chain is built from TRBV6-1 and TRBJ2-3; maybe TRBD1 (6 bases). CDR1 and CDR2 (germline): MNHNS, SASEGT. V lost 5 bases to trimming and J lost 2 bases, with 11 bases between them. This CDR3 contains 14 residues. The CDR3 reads CASSSPGDTDTQYF. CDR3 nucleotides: TGTGCCAGCAGTTCCCCAGGGGACACAGATACGCAGTATTTT.

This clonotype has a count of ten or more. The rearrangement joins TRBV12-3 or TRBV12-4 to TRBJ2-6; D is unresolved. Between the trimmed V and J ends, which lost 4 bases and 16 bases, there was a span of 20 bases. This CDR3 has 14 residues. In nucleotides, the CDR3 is TGTGCCAGCAGTTCCCCCCGATACGGCCTTGCACTGACTTTC. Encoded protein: CASSSPRYGLALTF.

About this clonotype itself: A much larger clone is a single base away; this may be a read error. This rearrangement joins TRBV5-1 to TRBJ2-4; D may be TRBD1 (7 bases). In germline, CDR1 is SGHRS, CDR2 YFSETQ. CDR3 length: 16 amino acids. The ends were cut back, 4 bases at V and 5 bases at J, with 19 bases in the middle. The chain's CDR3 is CASSMAGGQGENIQYF. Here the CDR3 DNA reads TGCGCCAGCAGCATGGCTGGGGGGCAGGGGGAAAACATTCAGTACTTC.

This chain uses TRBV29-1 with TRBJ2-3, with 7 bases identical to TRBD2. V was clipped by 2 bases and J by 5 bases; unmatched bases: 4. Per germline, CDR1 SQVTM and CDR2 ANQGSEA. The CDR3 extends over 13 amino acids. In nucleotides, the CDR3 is TGCAGCGTTGAAAGACAGCGGGGAGATACGCAGTATTTT. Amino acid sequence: CSVERQRGDTQYF.

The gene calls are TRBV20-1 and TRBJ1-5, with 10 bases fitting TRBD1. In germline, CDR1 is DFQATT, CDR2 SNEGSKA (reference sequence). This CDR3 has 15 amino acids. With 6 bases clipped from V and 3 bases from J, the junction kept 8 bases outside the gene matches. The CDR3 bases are TGCAGTGCCCGTCTCGGGACAGGGGTCAATCAGCCCCAGCATTTT. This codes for CSARLGTGVNQPQHF.